This T cell receptor beta chain was captured in a study of cytotoxic CD8 clonotypes in ibrutinib-treated CLL. Study at large: The subjects consisted of roughly 12 relapsed/refractory and some 15 treatment-naive individuals, with 17 to 18 IGHV unmutated.

Only in-frame clones appear in the TCRdb table, and some are missing; sequencing was by immunoSEQ multiplex PCR. The sample holds about 68,000 clones, around 65% seen once. J lost 3 bases, V lost 2 bases, and 3 bases had no gene match. The germline V gene encodes CDR1 MNHNY and CDR2 SVGAGI (reference sequence). This CDR3 contains 14 residues. The study, taken as a whole, reports: Against age-matched healthy donors, baseline clonality ran higher and tracked circulating CD8+ T-cell counts. Progressing and sustained-remission patients had different sampling times.

Of note for this clone: The antigen is unknown.

V is TRBV6-6 and J is TRBJ2-7, with 8 positions matching TRBD1. This receptor was identified in a human donor with chronic lymphocytic leukemia. Sequencing was performed on PBMCs, taken after 12 months of ibrutinib treatment. The chain's CDR3 is CASSYATGGYEQYF. The CDR3 DNA sequence: TGTGCCAGCAGTTACGCCACAGGGGGCTACGAGCAGTACTTC.